Below, 25 T cell receptor beta chains from the same sample are listed, as sequenced in a study of blood T cells in healthy people across ages. PCR was performed a second time for roughly 7 to 11 cycles using a sample-barcoded 5' primer and a J-beta primer mix. MiXCR, applied by TCRdb to the 5' RACE reads, yields one record per CDR3 protein. The table records 700,000 to 800,000 distinct CDR3 sequences, 35% to 45% of them present only once. The source material was blood. Every receptor here comes from a woman aged 55 to 70 in good health.

This clonotype has more than one count but fewer than ten. This chain connects TRBV29-1 to TRBJ1-2; maybe TRBD1 (6 bases). The CDR3 spans 11 residues. CDR1 and CDR2 from the germline V gene are SQVTM and ANQGSEA. The V gene lost 6 bases and the J gene lost 5 bases, with 10 bases spanning the gap. CDR3 in amino acids: CSVSTGYGYTF. For the CDR3, the DNA is TGCAGCGTCTCCACAGGGTATGGCTACACCTTC.

The genes are TRBV4-3 and TRBJ2-3; D unresolved. V was pared by 0 bases and J by 3 bases, with 13 bases between. The CDR3 consists of 16 residues. CDR1 LGHNA and CDR2 YSLEER come from the germline V gene. The CDR3 nucleotides read TGCGCCAGCAGCCAAGATCGGTCGGTAGCTACAGATACGCAGTATTTT. It specifies CASSQDRSVATDTQYF.

This clonotype was observed a few times. The J gene is TRBJ2-5, the V gene TRBV5-6; no clear D gene. The germline V gene has CDR1 SGHDT and CDR2 YYEEEE. The CDR3 covers 15 residues. V was pared by 1 base and J by 1 base, with 11 bases between. CDR3 DNA: TGTGCCAGCAGCTTGAAGACGACCATCCAAGAGACCCAGTACTTC. It yields the protein CASSLKTTIQETQYF.

V usage is TRBV5-1 and J usage is TRBJ1-2, with D unclear. The CDR3 runs to 12 residues. Germline V CDR1 and CDR2: SGHRS, YFSETQ. V shed 2 bases and J shed 3 bases, with 5 bases lying between them. CDR3 protein: CASSLDYYGYTF. The CDR3 coding sequence is TGCGCCAGCAGCTTAGACTACTATGGCTACACCTTC.

This clonotype turned up a few times. The CDR3 sequence: CASSLSPASYYEQYF. As DNA, the CDR3 is TGTGCCAGCAGCTTAAGCCCCGCTAGCTACTACGAGCAGTACTTC. The chain has TRBV7-3 and TRBJ2-7, with D tentatively TRBD2 (5 bases). CDR3 length equals 15 residues. The germline V gene has CDR1 SGHTA and CDR2 FQGTGA. The germline V and J ends were trimmed by 1 base and 3 bases, with 13 bases remaining between them.

As for this clonotype: A read error may be the cause here, since a much bigger clone is one base away. The V and J genes are TRBV29-1 and TRBJ1-4; a possible D gene is TRBD1 (6 bases). In germline, CDR1 is SQVTM, CDR2 ANQGSEA. Trimming removed 7 bases from V and 7 bases from J, with 16 bases in between. CDR3 length: 13 amino acids. The CDR3 DNA is TGCAGCGCCACAGGGATAGGTAGTGAAAAACTGTTTTTT. Its protein is CSATGIGSEKLFF.

The chain couples TRBV7-2 to TRBJ2-1; 10 nucleotides match TRBD2. CDR3 length: 15 amino acids. The V gene's germline CDR1 is SGHTA and CDR2 FQGNSA. V lost 5 bases and J lost 5; bases outside the gene matches: 6. The CDR3 DNA sequence: TGTGCCAGCAGCGAATGGACTAGCGGCAACAATGAGCAGTTCTTC. The encoded protein is CASSEWTSGNNEQFF.

The table lists this clonotype with a few counts. V is TRBV25-1 and J is TRBJ2-7; 8 bases map to TRBD2. The CDR3 totals 14 residues. Germline CDR1 reads MGHDK; CDR2 reads SYGVNS. Losses at the gene ends were 4 bases for V and 2 bases for J; bases not matched to a gene: 4. The CDR3 reads CASSAGGSTYEQYF. The CDR3, as DNA: TGTGCCAGCAGTGCGGGAGGGAGTACCTACGAGCAGTACTTC.

This clonotype was seen only a few times. The chain employs TRBV5-6 and TRBJ2-7; 7 bases are shared with TRBD2. The CDR3 has 16 residues. Germline V lookup: CDR1 SGHDT, CDR2 YYEEEE. V was pared by 4 bases and J by 0 bases, with 10 bases of the junction left unmatched. CDR3 DNA sequence: TGTGCCAGCAGCCCCCGAGCTAGCGGCTTCTCCTACGAGCAGTACTTC. Its translation is CASSPRASGFSYEQYF.

The chain links TRBV3-1 to TRBJ2-1, with D possibly TRBD1 on 6 matching bases. CDR1 is LGHDT and CDR2 is YNNKEL in the germline V gene (reference sequence). This CDR3 has 15 residues. Trimming took 3 bases from V and 2 from J, leaving 11 bases between them. CDR3 region: CASSQETGPYNEQFF. CDR3 coding DNA: TGTGCCAGCAGCCAGGAAACAGGGCCCTACAATGAGCAGTTCTTC.

There are a few counts of this clonotype. The chain recombines TRBV4-2 with TRBJ2-1; maybe TRBD2 (6 bases). CDR3 length: 18 residues. Germline V gives CDR1 LGHNA, CDR2 YNFKEQ. The germline V and J ends were trimmed by 1 base and 7 bases, with 23 bases remaining between them. CDR3 nucleotides: TGTGCCAGCAGCCAAGTTTCCACGGCTAGCGCCTTGGGGAATGAGCAGTTCTTC. This sequence encodes CASSQVSTASALGNEQFF.

The chain joins TRBV7-6 to TRBJ1-2; 11 bases line up with TRBD1. Germline V gene data show CDR1 as SGHVS and CDR2 as FNYEAQ. With 5 bases clipped from V and 6 bases from J, the junction kept 11 bases outside the gene matches. The CDR3 runs 16 residues. The CDR3 loop reads CASSPGQGANRDGYTF. In DNA, the CDR3 is TGTGCCAGCAGCCCCGGACAGGGGGCAAATAGGGATGGCTACACCTTC.

V gene TRBV6-2 or TRBV6-3 combines with J gene TRBJ2-5; D gene ambiguous. Judging by the DNA end, TRBJ2-7 fits better; the J call may be wrong. Germline V gene lookup returns CDR1 MNHEY and CDR2 SVGEGT. The CDR3 is made up of 12 amino acids. The CDR3 DNA reads as TGTGCCTCCAAAGGTCTGCCACTCGAGCAGTACTTC. Translation gives CASKGLPLEQYF.

In its sample, this clonotype was seen once. The chain is built from TRBV6-5 and TRBJ1-2, with no clear D. The V end lost 0 bases, the J end lost 0 bases, and 8 bases lay between the germline ends. The CDR3 runs 15 residues. Germline CDR1 and CDR2: MNHEY and SVGAGI. The CDR3 loop is CASSYSISANYGYTF. For the CDR3, the DNA is TGTGCCAGCAGTTACTCGATCTCAGCTAACTATGGCTACACCTTC.

The chain uses TRBV20-1 and TRBJ2-3, with TRBD1 matching over 10 bases. The V gene's germline CDR1 is DFQATT and CDR2 SNEGSKA (reference sequence). The CDR3 loop spans 19 amino acids. V lost 0 bases and J lost 10; bases outside the gene matches: 22. The CDR3 is CSARDWVRRQGATVGAQYF. DNA for the CDR3: TGCAGTGCTAGAGATTGGGTTAGGAGACAGGGGGCCACGGTAGGTGCGCAGTATTTT.

The chain recombines TRBV28 with TRBJ2-5; 8 nucleotides align to TRBD1. Germline lookup yields CDR1 MDHEN and CDR2 SYDVKM. V gave up 6 bases and J gave up 5 bases; unmatched junction bases: 8. CDR3 length: 14 amino acids. The CDR3 spells CASRKQGAGETQYF. The CDR3 bases are TGTGCCAGCAGAAAGCAGGGGGCAGGGGAGACCCAGTACTTC.

The chain joins TRBV29-1 to TRBJ2-3; 8 nucleotides match TRBD2. CDR3 length: 16 amino acids. Trimming removed 1 base from V and 5 bases from J; junction bases left unmatched: 11. CDR1 and CDR2 (germline): SQVTM, ANQGSEA. CDR3 bases: TGCAGCGTTGAAGGTGGCGGTAGCGGGACGGTAGATACGCAGTATTTT. Residues: CSVEGGGSGTVDTQYF.

This clonotype was counted many times. The chain carries TRBV7-2 and TRBJ2-7; 7 bases fit TRBD2. CDR3 length: 16 amino acids. The ends lost 8 bases at V and 2 bases at J; junction bases unmatched: 15. Germline V gives CDR1 SGHTA, CDR2 FQGNSA. CDR3 sequence reads: CASSRGLLAPTYEQYF. CDR3 nucleotides: TGTGCCAGCTCTCGTGGGCTACTAGCGCCTACCTACGAGCAGTACTTC.

This clonotype was counted only a few times. The chain joins TRBV7-2 to TRBJ2-1; TRBD2 aligns across 10 bases. The V segment lost 5 bases and the J segment 0 bases; nucleotides outside the gene matches: 7. Germline CDR1 and CDR2: SGHTA and FQGNSA. This CDR3 is built from 17 residues. CDR3 region: CASSRFPSGSSYNEQFF. The CDR3, as DNA: TGTGCCAGCAGCCGTTTCCCTAGCGGGAGCTCCTACAATGAGCAGTTCTTC.

The chain carries TRBV27 and TRBJ1-5, with D maybe TRBD1 (5 bases). CDR1 and CDR2 from the germline V gene are MNHEY and SMNVEV (reference sequence). V was cut by 8 bases and J by 7 bases, with 24 bases left in between. The CDR3 consists of 16 residues. This CDR3 is CASAVYRNRPQQPQHF. In DNA form, the CDR3 reads TGTGCCAGCGCAGTTTACAGGAACAGGCCCCAGCAGCCCCAGCATTTT.

This chain joins TRBV7-8 and TRBJ2-7; possibly TRBD2 for D (6 bases). The J call may be mistaken, given a closer DNA end match to TRBJ2-5. CDR3 size: 16 residues. CDR1 is SGHVS and CDR2 is FQNEAQ in the germline V gene. The CDR3 is CASSSVFRRGTETQYF. The CDR3 DNA is TGTGCCAGCAGCTCAGTTTTCCGGAGGGGCACAGAGACCCAGTACTTC.

The chain recombines TRBV5-1 with TRBJ2-7; maybe TRBD1 (5 bases). V was pared by 0 bases and J by 6 bases, with 16 bases between. Looked up from germline, CDR1 is SGHRS and CDR2 is YFSETQ. The CDR3 has 15 amino acids. In nucleotides, the CDR3 is TGCGCCAGCAGCTTGGTTGGTCTAACAGGCCTCGAGCAGTACTTC. Its translation: CASSLVGLTGLEQYF. The full variable domain, in which reference TRBV5-1 and TRBJ2-7 provide the parts outside the CDR3, is KAGVTQTPRYLIKTRGQQVTLSCSPISGHRSVSWYQQTPGQGLQFLFEYFSETQRNKGNFPGRFSGRQFSNSRSEMNVSTLELGDSALYLCASSLVGLTGLEQYFGPGTRLTVT.

This rearrangement joins TRBV7-9 to TRBJ1-2; 7 bases agree with TRBD1. The CDR3 is 14 amino acids. Trimming took 4 bases from V and 4 from J; bases not matched to a gene: 6. Germline CDR1 is SEHNR and CDR2 is FQNEAQ (reference sequence). The CDR3 DNA follows: TGTGCCAGCAGCTCCCCCGACAGGGTCTATGGCTACACCTTC. Residues: CASSSPDRVYGYTF.

This clonotype showed up just a few times. The V call is TRBV12-3 or TRBV12-4, the J call TRBJ2-4; 8 nucleotides agree with TRBD1. The V segment lost 6 bases and the J segment 6 bases; nucleotides outside the gene matches: 7. CDR3 length equals 14 residues. The CDR3 DNA reads as TGTGCCAGCAGACCTTCTACAGGGGGAAACATTCAGTACTTC. Protein sequence: CASRPSTGGNIQYF.

In regard to this clonotype: Given a much more abundant clone one base away, this may be a read error. No DNA is shown, since the ends of the CDR3 on it are uncertain; the CDR3 is the one TCRdb lists. The chain is built from TRBV28 and TRBJ1-2. The CDR3 has 14 residues if both end residues are counted. Per germline, CDR1 MDHEN and CDR2 SYDVKM. The CDR3 region is CASSFGWGIDGCTF.